The rows below give T cell receptor beta chains drawn from one sample of a study of blood T cell repertoires in COVID-19. The data were produced by immunoSEQ multiplex PCR, yet TCRdb's version contains in-frame clones alone and is incomplete. The table includes 330,000 or so clones, about 90% detected once. The sample taken for sequencing was PBMCs or T cells enriched from blood (not recorded which). The receptor source for this set is a woman in her 30s who had recovered from COVID-19. Each CDR3 is given with its conserved first and last residue. A D gene is named only where the DNA matches it firmly. Part of the rows lack a size; the others show once, few, many or a class for expanded clones.

d_call cdr3_length clone_size j_call v_call cdr3_aa cdr3_nt
. 14 . TRBJ2-3 TRBV15 CATGKRPYTDTQYF TGTGCCACCGGCAAGCGACCATACACAGATACGCAGTATTTT
TRBD1 14 few TRBJ1-2 TRBV5-4 CASSLDGQGDGYTF TGTGCCAGCAGCTTGGATGGACAGGGGGATGGCTACACCTTC
TRBD1 17 . TRBJ1-2 TRBV5-1 CASSPTGTGGAVRGYTF TGCGCCAGCAGCCCAACCGGGACAGGGGGCGCCGTACGGGGCTACACCTTC
TRBD1 21 . TRBJ1-4 TRBV19 CASSAKLTGTGPLGTNEKLFF TGTGCCAGTAGTGCCAAATTAACCGGGACAGGACCACTGGGGACTAATGAAAAACTGTTTTTT
. 13 . TRBJ2-4 TRBV12-3/TRBV12-4 CASSLEGWYIQYF TGTGCCAGCAGTTTGGAGGGATGGTACATTCAGTACTTC
. 14 . TRBJ2-3 TRBV25-1 CASSPQTGTDTQYF TGTGCCAGCAGTCCCCAGACAGGCACAGATACGCAGTATTTT
. 15 . TRBJ1-4 TRBV7-2 CASSLGRTSNEKLFF TGTGCCAGCAGCTTAGGCAGAACCTCCAATGAAAAACTGTTTTTT
TRBD1 18 . TRBJ1-3 TRBV7-9 CASSQFSGTGFSGNTIYF TGTGCCAGCAGCCAATTCTCCGGGACAGGGTTCTCTGGAAACACCATATATTTT
. 15 . TRBJ2-2 TRBV6-5 CASKALARNTGELFF TGTGCCAGCAAGGCGCTAGCGCGCAACACCGGGGAGCTGTTTTTT
. 15 . TRBJ1-5 TRBV10-3 CAISESEQGTQPQHF TGTGCCATCAGTGAGTCTGAGCAGGGGACTCAGCCCCAGCATTTT
TRBD1 15 . TRBJ1-1 TRBV5-4 CATRDRGGGNTEAFF TGTGCCACCAGAGACAGGGGAGGGGGAAACACTGAAGCTTTCTTT
. 14 . TRBJ2-5 TRBV5-1 CASKVTAVDETQYF TGCGCCAGCAAGGTGACCGCGGTGGATGAGACCCAGTACTTC
TRBD1 13 . TRBJ1-1 TRBV2 CASSSDRVTEAFF TGTGCCAGCAGTTCCGACAGGGTTACTGAAGCTTTCTTT
TRBD1 15 once TRBJ2-1 TRBV18 CASSPGTGKVNEQFF TGTGCCAGCTCACCCGGGACAGGGAAGGTCAATGAGCAGTTCTTC
TRBD1 16 . TRBJ2-1 TRBV6-4 CASSDSGQGIYNEQFF TGTGCCAGCAGTGACTCGGGACAGGGGATTTACAATGAGCAGTTCTTC
TRBD2 14 . TRBJ2-2 TRBV10-3 CATTGGSYTGELFF TGTGCCACTACCGGGGGGTCGTACACCGGGGAGCTGTTTTTT
TRBD2 17 few TRBJ2-7 TRBV28 CASSPPRGTSDSHEQYF TGTGCCAGCAGTCCCCCAAGAGGGACTAGCGATTCCCACGAGCAGTACTTC
. 14 . TRBJ2-3 TRBV27 CASSFSLAKDTQYF TGTGCCAGCAGTTTTTCACTAGCAAAAGATACGCAGTATTTT
. 13 . TRBJ1-5 TRBV4-1 CASSQELLSTQHF TGCGCCAGCAGCCAAGAACTGCTTTCAACCCAGCATTTT